This passage covers 30 T cell receptor beta chains from one sample sequenced in a study of siplizumab effects on memory and regulatory T cells. Sequencing was performed with immunoSEQ multiplex PCR; in TCRdb, only in-frame clones are kept and a portion is missing. The sample lists 85,000 or so clones, roughly 94% occurring once. The sequenced sample consisted of CD8+ T cells sorted from blood. These receptors were taken from a human donor in good health.

V usage is TRBV27 and J usage is TRBJ2-5, with TRBD1 identical over 9 bases. V gave up 3 bases and J gave up 5 bases; unmatched junction bases: 1. The CDR3 is made up of 13 amino acids. Looked up from germline, CDR1 is MNHEY and CDR2 is SMNVEV (reference sequence). Here the CDR3 reads CASSFTGGETQYF. CDR3 DNA sequence: TGTGCCAGCAGTTTCACAGGGGGCGAGACCCAGTACTTC.

The chain combines TRBV19 with TRBJ1-1, with D perhaps matching TRBD1 (5 bases). This CDR3 spans 15 amino acids. The ends were cut back, 2 bases at V and 0 bases at J, with 10 bases in the middle. Germline V CDR1 and CDR2: LNHDA, SQIVND (reference sequence). The CDR3 nucleotides are TGTGCCAGTAGTATACATCGACAGATGAACACTGAAGCTTTCTTT. Translating gives CASSIHRQMNTEAFF.

The V call is TRBV6-5, the J call TRBJ2-5; TRBD2 matches at 9 bases. CDR1 and CDR2 from the germline V gene are MNHEY and SVGAGI. The CDR3 loop spans 14 amino acids. V lost 2 bases and J lost 6; bases outside the gene matches: 4. CDR3 sequence: CASSYGSGSKTQYF. CDR3 bases: TGTGCCAGCAGTTACGGTAGCGGGAGCAAGACCCAGTACTTC.

The J gene is TRBJ2-2, the V gene TRBV2, with D tentatively TRBD1 (6 bases). The CDR3 sequence is 14 residues long. Germline loops: CDR1 SNHLY, CDR2 FYNNEI. With 6 bases removed from V and 1 base from J, the gap between germline ends came to 9 bases. CDR3 coding DNA: TGTGCCAGCAGGACAGGCCTGAACACCGGGGAGCTGTTTTTT. Translating it yields CASRTGLNTGELFF.

This chain connects TRBV7-3 to TRBJ2-1; 10 positions agree with TRBD2. Germline V gives CDR1 SGHTA, CDR2 FQGTGA. The CDR3 runs to 16 residues. Trimming took 5 bases from V and 2 from J; bases not matched to a gene: 6. CDR3 coding DNA: TGTGCCAGCAGCCCCCTGAGCGGGAGGGCCTACAATGAGCAGTTCTTC. Encoded protein: CASSPLSGRAYNEQFF.

The chain joins TRBV4-1 to TRBJ1-1; D is possibly TRBD1 (5 bases). The CDR3 consists of 18 residues. V was pared by 0 bases and J by 1 base, with 18 bases between. Germline V gene lookup returns CDR1 MGHRA and CDR2 YSYEKL. CDR3 loop: CASSQDNTARGWNTEAFF. The CDR3 DNA follows: TGCGCCAGCAGCCAAGATAACACGGCAAGGGGATGGAACACTGAAGCTTTCTTT.

This chain connects TRBV10-3 to TRBJ2-1; 8 bases match TRBD1. With 0 bases clipped from V and 6 bases from J, the junction kept 4 bases outside the gene matches. Germline CDR1 reads ENHRY; CDR2 reads SYGVKD. The CDR3 has 15 residues. As DNA, the CDR3 is TGTGCCATCAGTGAGTCGGGACAGGAGGGCAATGAGCAGTTCTTC. Protein: CAISESGQEGNEQFF.

V and J are TRBV5-4 and TRBJ2-5; 14 nucleotides align to TRBD2. The V and J ends lost 4 bases and 4 bases, in that order; junction bases with no gene match: 6. Germline V lookup: CDR1 SGHNT, CDR2 YYREEE (reference sequence). The CDR3 is 16 amino acids. This CDR3 reads CASSLGTSGRTETQYF. CDR3 sequence (DNA): TGTGCCAGCAGCCTAGGGACTAGCGGGAGAACAGAGACCCAGTACTTC.

The genes are TRBV19 and TRBJ2-7, with TRBD1 matching 10 bases. The CDR3 extends over 14 amino acids. CDR1 and CDR2 from the germline V gene are LNHDA and SQIVND (reference sequence). V shed 10 bases, J shed 2 bases, and the junction held 8 bases outside the gene matches. CDR3 region: CATSSGQGPYEQYF. The DNA of the CDR3 is TGTGCCACCTCTTCGGGACAGGGGCCCTACGAGCAGTACTTC.

The chain has TRBV19 and TRBJ2-7; 8 bases are shared with TRBD2. The CDR3 is 14 residues long. V lost 5 bases and J lost 0; bases outside the gene matches: 3. In germline, CDR1 is LNHDA, CDR2 SQIVND (reference sequence). CDR3 in amino acids: CASSLAGNSYEQYF. The CDR3 coding sequence is TGTGCCAGTAGTTTAGCGGGAAACTCCTACGAGCAGTACTTC.

The chain employs TRBV19 and TRBJ2-7, with TRBD2 matching 8 bases. The germline V gene encodes CDR1 LNHDA and CDR2 SQIVND (reference sequence). The CDR3 totals 13 residues. With 5 bases clipped from V and 4 bases from J, the junction kept 4 bases outside the gene matches. CDR3 residues: CASSPGLVYEQYF. The DNA for the CDR3 is TGTGCCAGTAGTCCGGGACTAGTGTACGAGCAGTACTTC.

The chain employs TRBV11-2 and TRBJ2-7; 9 nucleotides match TRBD2. V shed 0 bases, J shed 7 bases, and the junction held 10 bases outside the gene matches. The CDR3 is 16 residues long. The germline V gene encodes CDR1 SGHAT and CDR2 FQNNGV. DNA of the CDR3: TGTGCCAGCAGCTTAGATAGGCGACTAGCGGAAACGGAGCAGTACTTC. Its translation is CASSLDRRLAETEQYF.

The gene calls are TRBV7-6 and TRBJ2-6, with 7 bases fitting TRBD1. The germline gives CDR1 SGHVS, CDR2 FNYEAQ. This CDR3 has 18 residues. Trimming at V came to 5 bases and at J to 0 bases, leaving 10 bases not matched to a gene. DNA for the CDR3: TGTGCCAGCAGCCGTAGGGACAGAATTTACTCTGGGGCCAACGTCCTGACTTTC. It codes for CASSRRDRIYSGANVLTF.

The chain links TRBV5-1 to TRBJ2-3, with 14 bases fitting TRBD2. J gave up 1 base and V 6 bases, and 10 bases lay outside the gene matches. Germline values: CDR1 SGHRS, CDR2 YFSETQ. This CDR3 comprises 18 residues. The CDR3 here is CASTRRGLAGVGTDTQYF. CDR3 nucleotide sequence: TGCGCCAGCACCCGAAGGGGACTAGCGGGAGTCGGCACAGATACGCAGTATTTT. The variable domain in full, completed from reference TRBV5-1 and TRBJ2-3, reads KAGVTQTPRYLIKTRGQQVTLSCSPISGHRSVSWYQQTPGQGLQFLFEYFSETQRNKGNFPGRFSGRQFSNSRSEMNVSTLELGDSALYLCASTRRGLAGVGTDTQYFGPGTRLTVL.

This clone was recorded only once. The chain recombines TRBV19 with TRBJ1-2, with TRBD1 matching 9 bases. Looked up from germline, CDR1 is LNHDA and CDR2 is SQIVND (reference sequence). With V trimmed by 3 bases and J by 0 bases, 14 bases remained unmatched. The CDR3 is made up of 19 amino acids. CDR3 sequence (DNA): TGTGCCAGTAGTATGGATTTTACAGGGGGCCAGTTAGCTAACTATGGCTACACCTTC. It is translated as CASSMDFTGGQLANYGYTF.

Remarks on this clone: One end of the junction varies from germline; a read error may be responsible. The chain recombines TRBV7-7 with TRBJ2-7; no clear D gene. The length of the CDR3 is 13 residues. Per the germline V gene, CDR1 is SSHAT and CDR2 is FNYEAQ (reference sequence). This chain's CDR3 is CASSLAENYEQYF. The CDR3 DNA follows: TGTGCTAGCAGCTTAGCTGAAAACTACGAGCAGTACTTC.

The CDR3 spells CASSSLDRVNTEAFF. CDR3 coding DNA: TGTGCCAGCAGCTCTCTTGACAGGGTCAACACTGAAGCTTTCTTT. V is TRBV11-2 and J is TRBJ1-1; 7 nucleotides align to TRBD1. The V and J ends lost 4 bases and 2 bases, in that order; junction bases with no gene match: 7. The CDR3 consists of 15 residues. Germline CDR1 SGHAT, CDR2 FQNNGV.

J is TRBJ2-5 and V is TRBV28, with D unclear. Germline CDR1 is MDHEN and CDR2 is SYDVKM. The CDR3 consists of 14 residues. The germline V and J ends were trimmed by 7 bases and 5 bases, with 17 bases remaining between them. In DNA form, the CDR3 reads TGTGCCAGCACCCGGTCTGGAGAGTGGGAGACCCAGTACTTC. Protein sequence: CASTRSGEWETQYF. The whole variable domain, remainder taken from reference TRBV28 and TRBJ2-5, is DVKVTQSSRYLVKRTGEKVFLECVQDMDHENMFWYRQDPGLGLRLIYFSYDVKMKEKGDIPEGYSVSREKKERFSLILESASTNQTSMYLCASTRSGEWETQYFGPGTRLLVL.

The rearrangement links TRBV5-6 to TRBJ2-7, with 9 bases matching TRBD2. V trimming: 6 bases; J trimming: 1 base; junction bases outside the gene matches: 8. Per germline, CDR1 SGHDT and CDR2 YYEEEE. The CDR3 is 15 amino acids. The CDR3 sequence is CASTWGLAGSYEQYF. Written as DNA, the CDR3 is TGTGCCAGCACCTGGGGGCTAGCGGGATCCTACGAGCAGTACTTC.

This chain joins TRBV9 and TRBJ2-1; 15 nucleotides agree with TRBD2. V shed 4 bases and J 8 bases; nucleotides not matched to a gene: 10. The CDR3 contains 17 residues. Germline V gene sequence: CDR1 SGDLS, CDR2 YYNGEE. The CDR3 reads CASSLGLAGGRAHEQFF. The CDR3 DNA is TGTGCCAGCAGCCTGGGACTAGCGGGAGGAAGGGCTCATGAGCAGTTCTTC.

The chain carries TRBV19 and TRBJ2-3; 7 nucleotides line up with TRBD2. Germline V gene lookup returns CDR1 LNHDA and CDR2 SQIVND (reference sequence). CDR3 length: 15 residues. Losses at the gene ends were 1 base for V and 3 bases for J; bases not matched to a gene: 4. The CDR3 nucleotides read TGTGCCAGTAGTATAGCGGGGGGTGGGACAGATACGCAGTATTTT. Amino acids: CASSIAGGGTDTQYF.

The chain couples TRBV11-2 to TRBJ1-4, with D tentatively TRBD1 (5 bases). Germline V gene sequence: CDR1 SGHAT, CDR2 FQNNGV. The CDR3 is made up of 15 amino acids. V shed 3 bases and J shed 3 bases, with 11 bases lying between them. The CDR3 sequence is CASSLLGRSNEKLFF. DNA for the CDR3: TGTGCCAGCAGCTTGTTGGGGCGATCTAATGAAAAACTGTTTTTT.

This clone was detected only once. CDR3 loop: CASSVVDSYGYTF. CDR3 coding DNA: TGTGCCAGCAGCGTAGTAGACAGCTATGGCTACACCTTC. This chain connects TRBV9 to TRBJ1-2, with D possibly TRBD1 on 5 matching bases. The CDR3 is 13 residues long. CDR1 SGDLS and CDR2 YYNGEE come from the germline V gene. V was pared by 0 bases and J by 4 bases, with 7 bases between.

This chain connects TRBV7-3 to TRBJ2-1; 12 bases line up with TRBD2. Losses at the gene ends were 2 bases for V and 8 bases for J; bases not matched to a gene: 4. CDR3 length equals 15 residues. Germline V lookup: CDR1 SGHTA, CDR2 FQGTGA. The DNA of the CDR3 is TGTGCCAGCAGCTTAGCGACTAGCGGGAGTGATGAGCAGTTCTTC. Translated: CASSLATSGSDEQFF.

The chain uses TRBV9 and TRBJ2-3, with TRBD2 matching 13 bases. The V gene's germline CDR1 is SGDLS and CDR2 YYNGEE. Unmatched junction bases numbered 2, after V lost 0 bases and J lost 1 base. This CDR3 is 17 amino acids long. Here the CDR3 DNA reads TGTGCCAGCAGCGTAGGGACTAGCGGGAGAGGCACAGATACGCAGTATTTT. Translated, it gives CASSVGTSGRGTDTQYF.

This sequence joins TRBV6-5 and TRBJ2-7; 9 bases agree with TRBD2. After removal of 0 bases from V and 6 bases from J, the junction contained 6 bases not matched to a gene. The CDR3 sequence is 15 residues long. CDR1 is MNHEY, CDR2 SVGAGI, per germline. The CDR3 region is CASSYSREGHSEQYF. CDR3 in DNA: TGTGCCAGCAGTTACTCGCGGGAGGGCCACTCCGAGCAGTACTTC.

This clone was counted once. CDR3: CASSHRDSVSNQPQHF. The CDR3 region has the DNA TGTGCCAGCAGTCACAGGGATTCCGTAAGCAATCAGCCCCAGCATTTT. This chain links TRBV6-6 with TRBJ1-5; TRBD1 might be the D (6 bases). The V gene's germline CDR1 is MNHNY and CDR2 SVGAGI (reference sequence). Trimming left V 5 bases short and J 1 base short, with 15 bases between. CDR3 length: 16 residues.

This clone was observed once. The V gene is TRBV29-1, the J gene TRBJ2-2; D unresolved. Trimming shortened V by 4 bases and J by 6 bases, and 6 bases separated the two germline ends. There are 11 residues in the CDR3. Germline V gene lookup returns CDR1 SQVTM and CDR2 ANQGSEA. The CDR3 loop reads CSVALAGELFF. CDR3 coding DNA: TGCAGCGTTGCACTGGCCGGGGAGCTGTTTTTT.

The chain has TRBV27 and TRBJ2-7, with 7 bases that match TRBD2. The CDR3 has 13 residues. Germline CDR1 and CDR2: MNHEY and SMNVEV (reference sequence). J gave up 5 bases and V 3 bases, and 4 bases lay outside the gene matches. In DNA, the CDR3 is TGTGCCAGCAGTTTGAGCGGGGCTGACGAGCAGTACTTC. It encodes CASSLSGADEQYF.

The rearrangement joins TRBV6-1 to TRBJ2-1; tentatively, D is TRBD1 (6 bases). Germline V lookup: CDR1 MNHNS, CDR2 SASEGT. Deletions cut 2 bases from V and 0 bases from J, with 8 bases between. The CDR3 has 15 amino acids. The CDR3 region has the DNA TGTGCCAGCAGTGAAAAGGACAGCTCCTACAATGAGCAGTTCTTC. This gives the protein CASSEKDSSYNEQFF.